These 2 T cell receptor beta chains were sequenced from one sample in a study of T-cell memory formation after mild COVID-19. TCRdb passed the 5' RACE reads through MiXCR, listing each CDR3 protein once. The sample contains fewer than 350,000 distinct CDR3 sequences, approximately 15% of which appear only once. Material for sequencing was PBMCs or a T cell subset sorted from them (not recorded which). Receptors were obtained from a man aged 18 to 30 who had mild COVID-19 (a few samples of this study predate the infection). Cell type and time point are not known.

This clonotype has a handful of counts. In nucleotides, the CDR3 is TGCGCCAGCAGCTTGGGGGCGGATGAAAAACTGTTTTTT. It codes for CASSLGADEKLFF. The rearrangement joins TRBV5-1 to TRBJ1-4; D remains ambiguous. The CDR3 runs to 13 residues. The V gene's germline CDR1 is SGHRS and CDR2 YFSETQ. Trimming pared 0 bases from V and 6 bases from J, leaving 6 bases between.

This chain's CDR3 is CASSALGGVEKLFF. CDR3 nucleotides: TGTGCCAGCAGTGCCTTGGGGGGAGTTGAAAAACTGTTTTTT. This chain links TRBV12-3 or TRBV12-4 with TRBJ1-4; D might be TRBD1 (5 bases). Trimming took off 5 bases at V and 7 bases at J, with 14 bases between the two ends. CDR3 length equals 14 residues.